This T cell receptor beta chain was sequenced in a study of T cell responses to AZD1222 COVID-19 vaccine. In germline, CDR1 is DFQATT, CDR2 SNEGSKA (reference sequence). V gave up 7 bases and J gave up 3 bases, with 10 bases separating them. The CDR3 is made up of 11 amino acids. Second doses were pooled across both intervals (about 4 or about 12 weeks). TCRdb's table, derived via immunoSEQ multiplex PCR, lists solely in-frame clones and lacks some. The sample carries 95,000 to 130,000 clones, around 94% recorded once. With respect to this clone: Its antigen is unknown.

Overall study results and limits: Without day 14 samples, only post-peak T cell repertoires were studied. Spike-specific TCR depth and breadth grew after two AZD1222 doses. In the spike-specific TCR repertoire, nearly half reportedly target unmutated variant regions.

The sample consisted of peripheral blood, taken 28 days after the second AZD1222 dose. This TCR was sampled from an adult who received the AZD1222 COVID-19 vaccine. The V and J genes are TRBV20-1 and TRBJ2-7; tentatively, D is TRBD1 (6 bases). The DNA for the CDR3 is TGCAGTGGGGGACATTACTACGAGCAGTACTTC. Translating it yields CSGGHYYEQYF.